What follows describes a single T cell receptor beta chain. The sample comes from a study of T cells in Graves' hyperthyroidism and ophthalmopathy. RNA transcripts were the template for amplifying TCR beta CDR3 regions. HTBI primers were employed in a first-round RT-PCR of the TCR CDR3. A single record per CDR3 protein comes from TCRdb applying MiXCR to the multiplex PCR reads. There are about 360,000 distinct CDR3 sequences in the sample; around 14% occur only once, and roughly 8.3% lies in the top ten. The sample was blood. The clonotype comes from a woman between 18 and 29 years old with Graves' hyperthyroidism.

The DNA of the CDR3 is TGTGCCAGCAGACCTGGACTAATGCCCTACGAGCAGTACTTC. The encoded protein is CASRPGLMPYEQYF. The chain links TRBV11-3 to TRBJ2-7, with a tentative D call TRBD2 (6 bases). Trimming shortened V by 6 bases and J by 2 bases, and 14 bases separated the two germline ends. The CDR3 is 14 amino acids. The germline CDR1 and CDR2 sequences are SGHNT and YENEEA.